This paragraph covers one T cell receptor beta chain sequence. What it binds is not known. This entry belongs to a study of T cells in Graves' hyperthyroidism and ophthalmopathy. At the level of the study: Upon initial diagnosis and before any treatment, peripheral blood was collected. Study-level points and caveats: Ophthalmopathy stood apart from stable hyperthyroidism in a 13 V-J model.

Those patients with uncontrolled infection, other autoimmune disease, pregnancy or lactation were excluded. Fresh peripheral blood, about 9.3 ml, yielded the PBMCs. TCR beta CDR3 region amplification was performed from RNA transcripts. TCR CDR3 underwent first-round RT-PCR with the HTBI primer set. One entry per CDR3 protein results from TCRdb running MiXCR on the multiplex PCR reads. The profile shows tens of thousands of distinct CDR3 sequences, roughly 50% of them singletons. This TCR derives from a woman in her 50s with Graves' hyperthyroidism that later progressed to Graves' ophthalmopathy. Specimen: blood.

DNA of the CDR3: TGTGCCACCAGCAGGAGGGGGGGGGGTGCCTACGAGCAGTACTTC. Its translation is CATSRRGGGAYEQYF. V usage is TRBV15 and J usage is TRBJ2-7; D might be TRBD2 (7 bases). The CDR3 length is 15 residues. Looked up from germline, CDR1 is LNHNV and CDR2 is YYDKDF (reference sequence). V shed 3 bases and J shed 2 bases, with 14 bases lying between them. The variable domain in full, completed from reference TRBV15 and TRBJ2-7, reads DAMVIQNPRYQVTQFGKPVTLSCSQTLNHNVMYWYQQKSSQAPKLLFHYYDKDFNNEADTPDNFQSRRPNTSFCFLDIRSPGLGDTAMYLCATSRRGGGAYEQYFGPGTRLTVT.